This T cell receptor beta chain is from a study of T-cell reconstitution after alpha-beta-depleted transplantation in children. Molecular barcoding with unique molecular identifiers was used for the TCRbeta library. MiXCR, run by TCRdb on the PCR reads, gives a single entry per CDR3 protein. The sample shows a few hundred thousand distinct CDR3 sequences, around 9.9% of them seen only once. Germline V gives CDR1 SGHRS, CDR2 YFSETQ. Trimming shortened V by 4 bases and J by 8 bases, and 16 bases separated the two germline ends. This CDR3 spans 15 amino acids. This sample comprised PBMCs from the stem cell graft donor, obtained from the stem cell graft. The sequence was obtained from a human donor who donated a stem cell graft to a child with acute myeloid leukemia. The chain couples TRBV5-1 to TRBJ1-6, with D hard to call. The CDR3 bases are TGCGCCAGCAGCCTTCCGGGAGCTGGCGATTCACCCCTCCACTTT. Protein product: CASSLPGAGDSPLHF. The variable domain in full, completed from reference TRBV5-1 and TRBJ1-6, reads KAGVTQTPRYLIKTRGQQVTLSCSPISGHRSVSWYQQTPGQGLQFLFEYFSETQRNKGNFPGRFSGRQFSNSRSEMNVSTLELGDSALYLCASSLPGAGDSPLHFGNGTRLTVT.